Each of the 22 T cell receptor beta chains below was sequenced from the same sample in a study of T cells after somatic rescue of genetic block. Sequenced by immunoSEQ multiplex PCR; TCRdb stores in-frame clones only, minus some. The sample has about 120,000 clones; 85% to 95% are singletons. Material: peripheral blood mononuclear cells (PBMCs). These receptors came from a woman under 30.

V and J are TRBV7-9 and TRBJ1-4; D is perhaps TRBD1 (5 bases). The CDR3 runs 16 residues. Germline V gene data show CDR1 as SEHNR and CDR2 as FQNEAQ (reference sequence). V lost 2 bases and J 8 bases, leaving 18 bases between the germline ends. DNA of the CDR3: TGTGCCAGCAGCTTAATTCCGGGACTCAGAGGGGAAAAACTGTTTTTT. Translating it yields CASSLIPGLRGEKLFF.

The V call is TRBV7-2, the J call TRBJ1-2; no clear D. CDR3 length: 12 amino acids. The germline gives CDR1 SGHTA, CDR2 FQGNSA. V was trimmed by 2 bases and J by 5 bases, leaving 6 bases between them. For the CDR3, the DNA is TGTGCCAGCAGCTTAACCTCATATGGCTACACCTTC. Protein product: CASSLTSYGYTF. The full variable domain, completed using reference TRBV7-2 and TRBJ1-2, is GAGVSQSPSNKVTEKGKDVELRCDPISGHTALYWYRQSLGQGLEFLIYFQGNSAPDKSGLPSDRFSAERTGGSVSTLTIQRTQQEDSAVYLCASSLTSYGYTFGSGTRLTVV.

The CDR3 spells CASIGLMGETQYF. In DNA, the CDR3 is TGTGCCAGCATTGGACTGATGGGAGAGACCCAGTACTTC. The V and J genes are TRBV2 and TRBJ2-5; D perhaps matches TRBD2 (5 bases). The V gene lost 7 bases and the J gene lost 4 bases, with 13 bases spanning the gap. CDR1 and CDR2 (germline): SNHLY, FYNNEI. The CDR3 is 13 residues long.

This clone showed up just a few times. The chain couples TRBV27 to TRBJ1-1; D is possibly TRBD1 (5 bases). The CDR3 contains 15 residues. V was pared by 5 bases and J by 6 bases, with 19 bases between. Per the germline V gene, CDR1 is MNHEY and CDR2 is SMNVEV (reference sequence). In nucleotides, the CDR3 is TGTGCCAGCAGTCCCCGACAGCGTCCGAGAGCTGAAGCTTTCTTT. Translating it yields CASSPRQRPRAEAFF.

This chain connects TRBV19 to TRBJ1-2, with 11 bases aligning to TRBD1. V shed 5 bases and J 7 bases; nucleotides not matched to a gene: 6. Germline lookup yields CDR1 LNHDA and CDR2 SQIVND (reference sequence). The CDR3 loop spans 14 amino acids. The DNA for the CDR3 is TGTGCCAGTAGTGGGACAGGGGGGACGGGTGGCTACACCTTC. It specifies CASSGTGGTGGYTF.

The V gene is TRBV19, the J gene TRBJ2-2, with TRBD1 matching 7 bases. With 8 bases clipped from V and 6 bases from J, the junction kept 3 bases outside the gene matches. The CDR3 loop spans 12 amino acids. Germline CDR1 reads LNHDA; CDR2 reads SQIVND (reference sequence). The CDR3 DNA reads as TGTGCCAGTGGACAGGCCCCCGGGGAGCTGTTTTTT. Translation: CASGQAPGELFF. Based on the CDR3 plus reference TRBV19 and TRBJ2-2, the full variable domain is DGGITQSPKYLFRKEGQNVTLSCEQNLNHDAMYWYRQDPGQGLRLIYYSQIVNDFQKGDIAEGYSVSREKKESFPLTVTSAQKNPTAFYLCASGQAPGELFFGEGSRLTVL.

This chain uses TRBV28 with TRBJ1-2; 9 bases are shared with TRBD1. CDR3 length equals 13 residues. With V trimmed by 8 bases and J by 4 bases, 5 bases remained unmatched. From germline, CDR1 is MDHEN and CDR2 SYDVKM. The CDR3 region has the DNA TGTGCCAGCGGCCTGACAGGGGGCTATGGCTACACCTTC. It encodes CASGLTGGYGYTF.

A remark on this clone: The sample carries other DNA sequences with the same CDR3. The V call is TRBV5-1, the J call TRBJ2-1; possibly TRBD2 for D (5 bases). CDR3 length: 12 amino acids. Per the germline V gene, CDR1 is SGHRS and CDR2 is YFSETQ. The ends were cut back, 4 bases at V and 8 bases at J, with 10 bases in the middle. For the CDR3, the DNA is TGCGCCAGCAGCCCCCGGGGTGATGAGCAGTTCTTC. It translates to CASSPRGDEQFF. The full variable domain, its missing parts supplied by reference TRBV5-1 and TRBJ2-1, is KAGVTQTPRYLIKTRGQQVTLSCSPISGHRSVSWYQQTPGQGLQFLFEYFSETQRNKGNFPGRFSGRQFSNSRSEMNVSTLELGDSALYLCASSPRGDEQFFGPGTRLTVL.

This clone is a singleton in its sample. V gene TRBV5-1 combines with J gene TRBJ2-5, with D perhaps TRBD1 (7 bases). The CDR3 loop spans 14 amino acids. Trimming pared 7 bases from V and 2 bases from J, leaving 15 bases between. Germline V gene data show CDR1 as SGHRS and CDR2 as YFSETQ. The CDR3 nucleotides are TGCGCCAGCGGGGCGGGACAGCAACAAGAGACCCAGTACTTC. Protein product: CASGAGQQQETQYF. Complete variable domain (other parts from reference TRBV5-1 and TRBJ2-5): KAGVTQTPRYLIKTRGQQVTLSCSPISGHRSVSWYQQTPGQGLQFLFEYFSETQRNKGNFPGRFSGRQFSNSRSEMNVSTLELGDSALYLCASGAGQQQETQYFGPGTRLLVL.

V usage is TRBV7-3 and J usage is TRBJ2-7; D is perhaps TRBD1 (7 bases). V was pared by 1 base and J by 3 bases, with 13 bases between. CDR1 SGHTA and CDR2 FQGTGA come from the germline V gene. This CDR3 spans 15 amino acids. The CDR3 DNA is TGTGCCAGCAGCTTAAGGGGCGGGGACAGCTACGAGCAGTACTTC. It specifies CASSLRGGDSYEQYF.

The rearrangement joins TRBV7-2 to TRBJ1-2, with D hard to call. Germline V gene sequence: CDR1 SGHTA, CDR2 FQGNSA. The germline V and J ends were trimmed by 0 bases and 2 bases, with 13 bases remaining between them. CDR3 length equals 16 residues. CDR3 residues: CASSLAIPTVNYGYTF. In nucleotides, the CDR3 is TGTGCCAGCAGCTTAGCGATTCCGACCGTGAACTATGGCTACACCTTC.

V usage is TRBV7-6 and J usage is TRBJ2-7; 10 bases match TRBD2. The CDR3 length is 16 residues. Germline loops: CDR1 SGHVS, CDR2 FNYEAQ. V shed 4 bases and J 0 bases; nucleotides not matched to a gene: 6. The CDR3 loop is CASSSLPSGGSYEQYF. In DNA form, the CDR3 reads TGTGCCAGCAGCTCCCTCCCTAGCGGGGGCTCCTACGAGCAGTACTTC.

The chain has TRBV28 and TRBJ2-7; possibly TRBD1 for D (5 bases). The CDR3 spans 13 residues. Per germline, CDR1 MDHEN and CDR2 SYDVKM. Trimming took off 7 bases at V and 5 bases at J, with 15 bases between the two ends. CDR3 DNA sequence: TGTGCCAGCACCCAGGGCCCCCCTCACGAGCAGTACTTC. Translation: CASTQGPPHEQYF.

The rearrangement links TRBV9 to TRBJ2-4; D ambiguous. From germline, CDR1 is SGDLS and CDR2 YYNGEE. This CDR3 region has 17 residues. The V gene lost 4 bases and the J gene lost 1 base, with 18 bases spanning the gap. Here the CDR3 reads CASSPYDVMGAKNIQYF. In DNA, the CDR3 is TGTGCCAGCAGCCCTTACGATGTGATGGGGGCCAAAAACATTCAGTACTTC. Supplemented by reference TRBV9 and TRBJ2-4, the full variable domain reads DSGVTQTPKHLITATGQRVTLRCSPRSGDLSVYWYQQSLDQGLQFLIQYYNGEERAKGNILERFSAQQFPDLHSELNLSSLELGDSALYFCASSPYDVMGAKNIQYFGAGTRLSVL.

CDR3 DNA: TGCGCCAGCAGCCAAGTGGGTAAATCGGGCTCCTATAATTCACCCCTCCACTTT. Amino acid sequence: CASSQVGKSGSYNSPLHF. The chain recombines TRBV4-1 with TRBJ1-6; D is ambiguous. The V end was cut by 1 base, the J end by 0 bases, with 13 bases between. The CDR3 totals 18 residues. Germline V gene data show CDR1 as MGHRA and CDR2 as YSYEKL.

The genes are TRBV11-2 and TRBJ2-5; 7 bases are shared with TRBD1. This CDR3 comprises 17 residues. Germline loops: CDR1 SGHAT, CDR2 FQNNGV. Trimming took 3 bases from V and 1 from J; bases not matched to a gene: 11. The CDR3 DNA reads as TGTGCCAGCAGCTTTTTAACCGGGACAGCCCTCCAAGAGACCCAGTACTTC. Translating gives CASSFLTGTALQETQYF.

On this clone itself: A read error may produce the germline difference seen at one junction end. The J gene is TRBJ1-6, the V gene TRBV11-2, with D perhaps matching TRBD1 (6 bases). Germline lookup yields CDR1 SGHAT and CDR2 FQNNGV. The CDR3 is made up of 17 amino acids. The CDR3 spells CASSLSGAPSSNSPLHF. In DNA, the CDR3 is TGTGCCAGCAGCTTATCGGGGGCCCCTTCCTCTAATTCACCCCTCCACTTT.

The count of this clone is one. The rearrangement joins TRBV11-2 to TRBJ2-1; the D is unclear. CDR1 and CDR2 from the germline V gene are SGHAT and FQNNGV. This CDR3 has 16 residues. Trimming took 0 bases from V and 4 from J, leaving 13 bases between them. CDR3 bases: TGTGCCAGCAGCTTAGACCCGAGGACGCTTTACAATGAGCAGTTCTTC. Residues: CASSLDPRTLYNEQFF.

This rearrangement joins TRBV19 to TRBJ2-5, with a tentative D call TRBD2 (6 bases). CDR3 length equals 15 residues. CDR1 and CDR2 (germline): LNHDA, SQIVND (reference sequence). Trimming took off 4 bases at V and 1 base at J, with 13 bases between the two ends. CDR3 nucleotide sequence: TGTGCCAGTAGTAAGTCACTAGCCCCCCAAGAGACCCAGTACTTC. Translation: CASSKSLAPQETQYF.

This chain uses TRBV19 with TRBJ2-5; 8 positions match TRBD1. V dropped 5 bases and J dropped 1; count of bases not matched to a gene: 6. Germline values: CDR1 LNHDA, CDR2 SQIVND (reference sequence). This CDR3 comprises 15 residues. The CDR3 region is CASSRNGQGQETQYF. The DNA of the CDR3 is TGTGCCAGTAGTCGAAACGGACAGGGCCAAGAGACCCAGTACTTC.

The chain links TRBV28 to TRBJ2-7; D is perhaps TRBD1 (7 bases). Germline lookup yields CDR1 MDHEN and CDR2 SYDVKM. This CDR3 contains 15 residues. V lost 8 bases to trimming and J lost 2 bases, with 19 bases between them. CDR3 sequence: CASLSGGTDTYEQYF. CDR3 coding DNA: TGTGCCAGCTTGTCGGGCGGGACAGACACCTACGAGCAGTACTTC.

This clone has more than one count but fewer than ten. This chain connects TRBV4-2 to TRBJ2-7; 9 nucleotides line up with TRBD1. The CDR3 covers 15 residues. Germline CDR1 and CDR2: LGHNA and YNFKEQ. The J segment lost 1 base and the V segment lost 3 bases, leaving 4 bases of the junction unmatched. The CDR3 coding sequence is TGTGCCAGCAGCCAGGAGACAGGGGGTTCCTACGAGCAGTACTTC. Translation gives CASSQETGGSYEQYF.